This paragraph reports one TCR beta chain. The antigen remains unidentified. Assay used: immunoSEQ multiplex PCR; TCRdb lists only in-frame clones, some missing. The sample includes roughly 130,000 clones, approximately 83% of them seen just once. These data originate in a study of T cell responses to AZD1222 COVID-19 vaccine. The study's findings and limits: There were mostly white British donors and more females than males, and clonal diversity was possibly underestimated.

CDR1 and CDR2 (germline): KGHDR, SFDVKD. J lost 3 bases, V lost 3 bases, and 0 bases had no gene match. This CDR3 is 13 amino acids long. The TCR originated in an adult in good health. The chain recombines TRBV24-1 with TRBJ1-1; TRBD1 matches at 7 bases. Here the sequenced sample was peripheral blood, taken on day 0 of AZD1222 vaccination. CDR3 nucleotide sequence: TGTGCCACCAGTGATAGGGGGCACACTGAAGCTTTCTTT. Its protein is CATSDRGHTEAFF.